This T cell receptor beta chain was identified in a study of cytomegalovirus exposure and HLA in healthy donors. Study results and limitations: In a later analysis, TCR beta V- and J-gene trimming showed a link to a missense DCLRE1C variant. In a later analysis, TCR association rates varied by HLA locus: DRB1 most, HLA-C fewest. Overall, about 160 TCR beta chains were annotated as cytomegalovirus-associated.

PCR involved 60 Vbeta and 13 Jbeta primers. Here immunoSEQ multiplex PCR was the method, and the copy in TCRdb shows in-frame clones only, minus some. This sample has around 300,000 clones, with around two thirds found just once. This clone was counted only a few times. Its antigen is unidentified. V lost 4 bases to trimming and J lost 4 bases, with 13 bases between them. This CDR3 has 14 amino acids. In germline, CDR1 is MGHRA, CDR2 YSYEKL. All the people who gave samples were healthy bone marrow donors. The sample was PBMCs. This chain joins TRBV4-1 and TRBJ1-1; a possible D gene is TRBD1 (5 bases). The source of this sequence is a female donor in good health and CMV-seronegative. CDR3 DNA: TGCGCCAGCAGCCTAATGGGGGGAGGCACTGAAGCTTTCTTT. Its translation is CASSLMGGGTEAFF.